What follows are 3 T cell receptor beta chains derived from one specimen sequenced in a study of T cell responses to AZD1222 COVID-19 vaccine. Repertoires were generated with immunoSEQ multiplex PCR, while TCRdb's copy carries only in-frame clones and drops some. This repertoire shows about 120,000 clones, about 85% found once; its top ten account for around 2.5%. The sample here was peripheral blood, taken 28 days after the second AZD1222 dose. The receptors were gathered from an adult who received the AZD1222 COVID-19 vaccine.

This chain links TRBV9 with TRBJ2-7; no definite D call. CDR3 length: 13 amino acids. V was clipped by 2 bases and J by 6 bases, with 12 bases between them. CDR1 SGDLS and CDR2 YYNGEE come from the germline V gene. The CDR3 coding sequence is TGTGCCAGCAGCGTCACACGCTCCAGCGAGCAGTACTTC. As protein: CASSVTRSSEQYF.

The rearrangement uses TRBV6-2 or TRBV6-3 and TRBJ2-1, with no clear D. This CDR3 comprises 13 residues. V was pared by 2 bases and J by 7 bases, with 9 bases between. CDR1 is MNHEY and CDR2 is SVGEGT in the germline V gene. CDR3 protein: CASSYIPGNEQFF. In nucleotides, the CDR3 is TGTGCCAGCAGTTACATTCCGGGTAATGAGCAGTTCTTC.

The chain uses TRBV20-1 and TRBJ1-2; no firm D call. Germline-derived CDR1 and CDR2 are DFQATT and SNEGSKA (reference sequence). Trimming removed 6 bases from V and 6 bases from J, with 11 bases in between. This CDR3 is 11 amino acids long. The CDR3 spells CSAEGVDGYTF. CDR3 DNA sequence: TGCAGTGCGGAGGGAGTGGATGGCTACACCTTC.